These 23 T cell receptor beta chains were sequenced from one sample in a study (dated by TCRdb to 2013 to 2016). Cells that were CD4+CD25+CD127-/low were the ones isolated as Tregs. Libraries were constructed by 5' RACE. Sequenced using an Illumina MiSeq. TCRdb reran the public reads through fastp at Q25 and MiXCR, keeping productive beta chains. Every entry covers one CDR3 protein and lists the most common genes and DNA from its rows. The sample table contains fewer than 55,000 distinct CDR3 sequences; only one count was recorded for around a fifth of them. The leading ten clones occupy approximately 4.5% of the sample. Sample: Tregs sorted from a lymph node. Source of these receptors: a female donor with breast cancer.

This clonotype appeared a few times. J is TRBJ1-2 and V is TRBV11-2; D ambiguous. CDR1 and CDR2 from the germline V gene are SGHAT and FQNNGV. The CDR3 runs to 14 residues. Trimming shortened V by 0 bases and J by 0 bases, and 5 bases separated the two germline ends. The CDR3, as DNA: TGTGCCAGCAGCTTAGAACCAGCTAACTATGGCTACACCTTC. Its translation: CASSLEPANYGYTF.

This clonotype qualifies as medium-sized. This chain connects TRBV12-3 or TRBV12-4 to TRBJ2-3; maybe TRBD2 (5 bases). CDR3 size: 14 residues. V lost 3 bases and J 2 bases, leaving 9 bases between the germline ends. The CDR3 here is CASSLGDNTDTQYF. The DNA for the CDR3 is TGTGCCAGCAGTTTGGGAGACAACACAGATACGCAGTATTTT.

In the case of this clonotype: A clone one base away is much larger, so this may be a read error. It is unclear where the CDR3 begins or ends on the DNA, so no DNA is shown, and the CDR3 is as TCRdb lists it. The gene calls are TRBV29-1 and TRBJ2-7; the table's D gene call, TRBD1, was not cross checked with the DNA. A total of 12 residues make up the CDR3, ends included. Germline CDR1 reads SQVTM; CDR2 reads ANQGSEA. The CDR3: CSVGPGTYERYF.

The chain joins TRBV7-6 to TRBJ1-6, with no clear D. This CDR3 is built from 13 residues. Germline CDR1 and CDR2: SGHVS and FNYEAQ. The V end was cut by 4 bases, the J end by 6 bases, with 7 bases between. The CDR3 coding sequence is TGTGCCAGCAGCTCAGAACCTAATTCACCCCTCCACTTT. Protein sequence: CASSSEPNSPLHF.

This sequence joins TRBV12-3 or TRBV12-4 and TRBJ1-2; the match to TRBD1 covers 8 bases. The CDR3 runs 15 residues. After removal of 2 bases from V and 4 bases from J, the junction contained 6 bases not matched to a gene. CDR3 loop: CASSLSDRDFYGYTF. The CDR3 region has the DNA TGTGCCAGCAGTTTATCGGACAGGGACTTCTATGGCTACACCTTC.

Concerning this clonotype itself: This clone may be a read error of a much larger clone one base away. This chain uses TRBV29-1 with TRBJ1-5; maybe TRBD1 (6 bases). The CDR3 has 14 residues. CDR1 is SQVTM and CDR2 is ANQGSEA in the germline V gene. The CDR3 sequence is CSVGSDSLNQPQRF. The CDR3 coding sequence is TGCAGCGTTGGTTCGGACAGCCTCAATCAGCCCCAGCGTTTT.

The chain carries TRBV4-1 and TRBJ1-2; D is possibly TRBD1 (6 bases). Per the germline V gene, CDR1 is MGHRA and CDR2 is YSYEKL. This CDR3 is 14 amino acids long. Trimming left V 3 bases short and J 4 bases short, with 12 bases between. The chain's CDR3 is CASSHGGAAYGYTF. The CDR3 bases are TGCGCCAGCAGCCATGGGGGCGCCGCCTATGGCTACACCTTC.

CDR3 bases: TGTGCCAGCAGTCGAGGGACAGGGGAACAGCCCCAGCATTTT. It encodes CASSRGTGEQPQHF. The chain carries TRBV27 and TRBJ1-5; 10 positions match TRBD1. Germline trimming cut 5 bases from V and 7 bases from J; bases unmatched to any gene: 5. This CDR3 is built from 14 residues. CDR1 is MNHEY, CDR2 SMNVEV, per germline (reference sequence).

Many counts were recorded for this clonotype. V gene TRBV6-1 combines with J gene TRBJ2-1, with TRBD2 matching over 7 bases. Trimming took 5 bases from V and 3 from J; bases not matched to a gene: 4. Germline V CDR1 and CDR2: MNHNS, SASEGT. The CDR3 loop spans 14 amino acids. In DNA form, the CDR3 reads TGTGCCAGCAGTAGCGGGACCTTCTACAATGAGCAGTTCTTC. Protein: CASSSGTFYNEQFF.

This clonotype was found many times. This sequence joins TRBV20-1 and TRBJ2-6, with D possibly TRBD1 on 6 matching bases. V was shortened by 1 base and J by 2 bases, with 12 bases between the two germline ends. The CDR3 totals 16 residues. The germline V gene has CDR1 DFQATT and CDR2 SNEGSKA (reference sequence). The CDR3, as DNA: TGCAGTGCTAGAGGTTCCAGGGGCGCTGGGGCCAACGTCCTGACTTTC. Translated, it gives CSARGSRGAGANVLTF.

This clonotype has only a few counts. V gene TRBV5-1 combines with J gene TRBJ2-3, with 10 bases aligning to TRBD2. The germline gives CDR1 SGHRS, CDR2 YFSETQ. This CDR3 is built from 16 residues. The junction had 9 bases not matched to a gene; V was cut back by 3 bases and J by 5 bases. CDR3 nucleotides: TGCGCCAGCAGCTCGTCTAGCGGGAGTGACATAGATACGCAGTATTTT. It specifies CASSSSSGSDIDTQYF.

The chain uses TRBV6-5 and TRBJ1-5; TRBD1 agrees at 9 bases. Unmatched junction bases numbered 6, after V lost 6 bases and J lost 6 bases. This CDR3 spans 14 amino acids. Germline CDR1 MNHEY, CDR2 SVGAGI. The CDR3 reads CASRPGTGSQPQHF. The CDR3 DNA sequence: TGTGCCAGCAGACCCGGGACAGGGAGTCAGCCCCAGCATTTT.

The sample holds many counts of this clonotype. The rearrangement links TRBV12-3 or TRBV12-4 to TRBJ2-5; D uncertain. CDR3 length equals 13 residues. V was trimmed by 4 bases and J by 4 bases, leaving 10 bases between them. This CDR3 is CASSSSRLETQYF. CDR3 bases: TGTGCCAGCAGTTCGAGTCGCTTAGAGACCCAGTACTTC.

The CDR3 region is CASSHPGVGRSSYEQYF. The DNA for the CDR3 is TGCGCCAGCAGCCACCCAGGGGTTGGGAGGAGCTCCTACGAGCAGTACTTC. This rearrangement joins TRBV4-1 to TRBJ2-7; D may match TRBD1 or TRBD2 (6 bases each). CDR1 is MGHRA and CDR2 is YSYEKL in the germline V gene. The CDR3 consists of 17 residues. V was shortened by 3 bases and J by 0 bases, with 18 bases between the two germline ends.

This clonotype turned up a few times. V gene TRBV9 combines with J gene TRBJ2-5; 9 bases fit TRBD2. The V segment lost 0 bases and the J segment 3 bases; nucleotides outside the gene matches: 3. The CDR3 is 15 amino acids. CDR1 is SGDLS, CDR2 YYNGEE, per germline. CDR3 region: CASSVEAGGKETQYF. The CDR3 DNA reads TGTGCCAGCAGCGTAGAGGCGGGAGGGAAAGAGACCCAGTACTTC.

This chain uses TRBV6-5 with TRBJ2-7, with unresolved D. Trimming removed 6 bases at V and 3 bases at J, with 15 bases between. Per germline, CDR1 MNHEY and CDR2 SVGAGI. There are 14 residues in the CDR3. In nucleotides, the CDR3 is TGTGCCAGCAGGGACCGACGGAGCCACTACGAGCAGTACTTC. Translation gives CASRDRRSHYEQYF.

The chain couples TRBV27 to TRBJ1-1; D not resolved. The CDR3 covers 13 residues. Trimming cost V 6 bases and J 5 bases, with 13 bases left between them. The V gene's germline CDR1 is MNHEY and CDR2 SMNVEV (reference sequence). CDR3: CASRLNSLTEAFF. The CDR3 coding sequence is TGTGCCAGCAGGCTTAACAGTCTAACTGAAGCTTTCTTT.

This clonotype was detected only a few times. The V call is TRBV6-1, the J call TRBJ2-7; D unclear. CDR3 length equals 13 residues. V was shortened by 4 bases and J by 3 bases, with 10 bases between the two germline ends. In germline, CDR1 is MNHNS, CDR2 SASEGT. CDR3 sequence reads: CASSVGTRYEQYF. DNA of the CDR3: TGTGCCAGCAGTGTTGGTACCCGCTACGAGCAGTACTTC.

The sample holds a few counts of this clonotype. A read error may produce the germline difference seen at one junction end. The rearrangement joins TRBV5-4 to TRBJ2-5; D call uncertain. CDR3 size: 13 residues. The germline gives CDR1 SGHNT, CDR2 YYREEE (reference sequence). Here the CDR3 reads CASSLRYQEAQYF. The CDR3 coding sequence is TGTGCCAGCAGCTTACGGTACCAAGAGGCCCAGTACTTC.

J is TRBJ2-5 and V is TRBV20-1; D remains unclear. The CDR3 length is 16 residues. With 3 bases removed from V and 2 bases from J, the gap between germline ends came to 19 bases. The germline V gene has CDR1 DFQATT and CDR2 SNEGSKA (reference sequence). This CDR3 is CSARGYPDSQQETQYF. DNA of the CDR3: TGCAGTGCTAGGGGTTATCCGGATAGCCAACAAGAGACCCAGTACTTC.

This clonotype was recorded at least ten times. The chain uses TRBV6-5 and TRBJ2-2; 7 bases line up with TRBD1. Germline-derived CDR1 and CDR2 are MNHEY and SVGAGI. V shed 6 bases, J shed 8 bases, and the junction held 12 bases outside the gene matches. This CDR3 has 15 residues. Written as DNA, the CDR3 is TGTGCCAGCAGGACAGGGTCTGAAGGACCGGGGGAGCTGTTTTTT. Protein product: CASRTGSEGPGELFF.

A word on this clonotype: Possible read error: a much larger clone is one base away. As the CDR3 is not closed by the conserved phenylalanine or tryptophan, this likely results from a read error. DNA of the CDR3: TGTGCCAGCAGCCGACAGGGTGTCGATTCACCCCTCCACTCT. It encodes CASSRQGVDSPLHS. The gene calls are TRBV7-6 and TRBJ1-6, with 7 bases lining up with TRBD1. V lost 5 bases, J lost 8 bases, and 6 bases stayed unmatched. Germline V gene sequence: CDR1 SGHVS, CDR2 FNYEAQ. There are 14 residues in the CDR3.

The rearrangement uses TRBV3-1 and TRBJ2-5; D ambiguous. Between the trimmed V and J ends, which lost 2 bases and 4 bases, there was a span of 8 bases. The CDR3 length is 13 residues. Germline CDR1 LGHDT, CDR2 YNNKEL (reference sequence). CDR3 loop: CASSQLGGETQYF. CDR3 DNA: TGTGCCAGCAGCCAACTAGGTGGAGAGACCCAGTACTTC.